The rows below give T cell receptor beta chains drawn from one sample of a study of cytomegalovirus exposure and HLA in healthy donors. Some clones are missing from TCRdb's copy, which holds only in-frame ones; the method was immunoSEQ multiplex PCR. Of about 110,000 clones listed, 95% were seen once; the top ten hold 0.67%. The sequenced sample consisted of PBMCs. Receptors were obtained from a woman in her late teens or twenties in good health and CMV-seronegative. CDR3s include the opening cysteine and the closing phenylalanine or tryptophan. Each record gives: clone size, D gene, J gene, V gene, CDR3 DNA, CDR3 protein. D genes are given only for firm matches. Not all rows give a size; the values are once, few, many and, for expanded clones, a class.

clone_size: -; d_call: -; j_call: TRBJ2-7; v_call: TRBV28; cdr3_nt: TGTGCCAGCAGCGTCCCCTCCTACGAGCAGTACTTC; cdr3_aa: CASSVPSYEQYF
clone_size: -; d_call: TRBD1; j_call: TRBJ2-3; v_call: TRBV5-4; cdr3_nt: TGTGCCAGCAGGCAAAACAGGGGGACTAGCACAGATACGCAGTATTTT; cdr3_aa: CASRQNRGTSTDTQYF
clone_size: -; d_call: TRBD1; j_call: TRBJ1-5; v_call: TRBV2; cdr3_nt: TGTGCCAGCAGATCCGGGACAGGCAATCAGCCCCAGCATTTT; cdr3_aa: CASRSGTGNQPQHF
clone_size: -; d_call: TRBD1; j_call: TRBJ1-6; v_call: TRBV6-5; cdr3_nt: TGTGCCAGCAGTTACTCCCGGGACAGCAATTCACCCCTCCACTTT; cdr3_aa: CASSYSRDSNSPLHF
clone_size: -; d_call: -; j_call: TRBJ1-1; v_call: TRBV5-1; cdr3_nt: TGCGCCAGCAGCCGTCGGGCGGGCACTGAAGCTTTCTTT; cdr3_aa: CASSRRAGTEAFF
clone_size: -; d_call: -; j_call: TRBJ2-7; v_call: TRBV10-2; cdr3_nt: TGCGCCAGCAGTGAGTCGCGGGGAATCTCCTACGAGCAGTACTTC; cdr3_aa: CASSESRGISYEQYF
clone_size: -; d_call: -; j_call: TRBJ2-3; v_call: TRBV5-1; cdr3_nt: TGCGCCAGCAGCTTAGAGGGACTCGCAGATACGCAGTATTTT; cdr3_aa: CASSLEGLADTQYF
clone_size: -; d_call: TRBD1; j_call: TRBJ2-3; v_call: TRBV7-3; cdr3_nt: TGTGCCAGCAGCCAGACAGGGGCAGATACGCAGTATTTT; cdr3_aa: CASSQTGADTQYF
clone_size: -; d_call: -; j_call: TRBJ2-7; v_call: TRBV7-6; cdr3_nt: TGTGCCAGCAGCTTAGGACAGTACTCCTACGAGCAGTACTTC; cdr3_aa: CASSLGQYSYEQYF
clone_size: once; d_call: -; j_call: TRBJ1-1; v_call: TRBV11-1; cdr3_nt: TGTGCCAGCAGCTTAGCTCGGACATACGAAGCTTTCTTT; cdr3_aa: CASSLARTYEAFF
clone_size: -; d_call: -; j_call: TRBJ1-3; v_call: TRBV15; cdr3_nt: TGTGCCACCAGCAGGACATGGTCTGGAAACACCATATATTTT; cdr3_aa: CATSRTWSGNTIYF
clone_size: -; d_call: -; j_call: TRBJ2-7; v_call: TRBV11-2; cdr3_nt: TGTGCCAGCAGCTTAGATCCTCGACAGGGAGGCGAGCAGTACTTC; cdr3_aa: CASSLDPRQGGEQYF
clone_size: -; d_call: TRBD1; j_call: TRBJ1-6; v_call: TRBV2; cdr3_nt: TGTGCCAGCAGTGACTTGGGACAGGGTTATTCACCCCTCCACTTT; cdr3_aa: CASSDLGQGYSPLHF
clone_size: -; d_call: TRBD2; j_call: TRBJ2-5; v_call: TRBV2; cdr3_nt: TGTGCCAGCGCGGGAGGGTCTCAAGAGACCCAGTACTTC; cdr3_aa: CASAGGSQETQYF
clone_size: -; d_call: TRBD2; j_call: TRBJ2-1; v_call: TRBV5-1; cdr3_nt: TGCGCCAGCAGCCGGACTAGCGGGGGAGTTGAGCAGTTCTTC; cdr3_aa: CASSRTSGGVEQFF
clone_size: -; d_call: TRBD2; j_call: TRBJ2-5; v_call: TRBV11-1; cdr3_nt: TGTGCCAGCAGCTTACGTTCGGGGGGGCCGAGGGAGACCCAGTACTTC; cdr3_aa: CASSLRSGGPRETQYF
clone_size: -; d_call: -; j_call: TRBJ1-2; v_call: TRBV9; cdr3_nt: TGTGCCAGCAGCGTACAGCCGACGGGATCGGGCTACACCTTC; cdr3_aa: CASSVQPTGSGYTF
clone_size: -; d_call: TRBD2; j_call: TRBJ2-3; v_call: TRBV4-3; cdr3_nt: TGCGCCAGCAGCCAAGATTTCTCTTTTGGGACTAGCGGGGGGAAGGGAGATACGCAGTATTTT; cdr3_aa: CASSQDFSFGTSGGKGDTQYF
clone_size: -; d_call: TRBD1; j_call: TRBJ1-6; v_call: TRBV27; cdr3_nt: TGTGCCAGCAGTAGAGGACAGGGTAGACGCTCCTATAATTCACCCCTCCACTTT; cdr3_aa: CASSRGQGRRSYNSPLHF
clone_size: -; d_call: TRBD1; j_call: TRBJ1-1; v_call: TRBV6-5; cdr3_nt: TGTGCCAGCAGTTACGAGGGGGCCGGGAACACTGAAGCTTTCTTT; cdr3_aa: CASSYEGAGNTEAFF
clone_size: -; d_call: -; j_call: TRBJ2-1; v_call: TRBV6-1; cdr3_nt: TGTGCCAGCAGTGAACCCGGTTCACCATCCGGCTCCTACAATGAGCAGTTCTTC; cdr3_aa: CASSEPGSPSGSYNEQFF